A single T cell receptor beta chain is shown here with its context. The data stem from a study of OX40 agonist ivuxolimab in advanced cancers. TCRdb keeps only in-frame clones here, not all; method: immunoSEQ multiplex PCR. The sample contains 80,000 to 100,000 clones, around 94% of which appear only once. V lost 4 bases, J lost 8 bases, and 3 bases stayed unmatched. Germline CDR1 is SQVTM and CDR2 is ANQGSEA. The CDR3 spans 13 residues. The V and J genes are TRBV29-1 and TRBJ1-4, with 11 bases identical to TRBD1. This receptor was identified in an adult with an advanced solid tumor such as melanoma, head and neck, liver or kidney cancer. Sequencing was performed on CD4+ or CD8+ T cells sorted from blood, taken in a trial of the OX40 agonist ivuxolimab. The CDR3 here is CSVGTGGSEKLFF. CDR3 sequence (DNA): TGCAGCGTTGGGACAGGGGGCAGCGAAAAACTGTTTTTT.